This T cell receptor (beta chain) was recorded in a study of blood T cell repertoires in COVID-19. Overall study context: COVID-19 samples, acute and convalescent, were from the United States, Italy and Spain. The cDNA or gDNA used as material had been derived from T cells, B-cell-depleted T cells, or PBMCs.

V shed 3 bases and J 2 bases; nucleotides not matched to a gene: 11. The CDR3 extends over 18 amino acids. Germline assignment: CDR1 MGHRA and CDR2 YSYEKL. Authors' data handling: Amplification with reference gene primers provided the estimates of nucleated cell counts. Assay used: immunoSEQ multiplex PCR; TCRdb lists only in-frame clones, some missing. For V, J and clone size, that table is used; D and trimming come from the DNA. The sample has about 220,000 clones; approximately 83% are singletons. Sequences were obtained from peripheral blood. This clonotype originated in a woman aged 25 to 39 who had recovered from COVID-19. The chain combines TRBV4-1 with TRBJ2-7; TRBD2 matches at 12 bases. The CDR3 sequence is CASSHPAGLAGRTYEQYF. The CDR3 DNA sequence: TGCGCCAGCAGCCATCCCGCGGGACTAGCGGGTCGCACCTACGAGCAGTACTTC.